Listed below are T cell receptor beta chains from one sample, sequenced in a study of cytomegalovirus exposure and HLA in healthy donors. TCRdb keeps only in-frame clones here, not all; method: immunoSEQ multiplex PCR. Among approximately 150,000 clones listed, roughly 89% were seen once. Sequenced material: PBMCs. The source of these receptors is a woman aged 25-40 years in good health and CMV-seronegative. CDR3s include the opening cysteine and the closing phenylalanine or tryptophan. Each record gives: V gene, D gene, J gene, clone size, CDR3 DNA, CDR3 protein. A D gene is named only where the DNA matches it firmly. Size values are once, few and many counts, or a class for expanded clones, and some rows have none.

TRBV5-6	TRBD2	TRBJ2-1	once	TGTGCCAGCAGCTTGGAGCTAGCGGCCCGTTGGGATGAGCAGTTCTTC	CASSLELAARWDEQFF
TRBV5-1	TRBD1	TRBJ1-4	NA	TGCGCCAGCAGCTTGGGGGGACAGGGCTCAACTAATGAAAAACTGTTTTTT	CASSLGGQGSTNEKLFF
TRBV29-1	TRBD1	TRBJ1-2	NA	TGCAGCGTGGAGGGACAGGGGGCGTCCGGCTACACCTTC	CSVEGQGASGYTF
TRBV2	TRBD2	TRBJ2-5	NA	TGTGCCAGCACTGCCTCCGGGACTAGCGGGGGGTGGAACCAAGAGACCCAGTACTTC	CASTASGTSGGWNQETQYF
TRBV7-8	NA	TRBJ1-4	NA	TGTGCCAGCAGCCGGAGGGGAGACGAAAAACTGTTTTTT	CASSRRGDEKLFF
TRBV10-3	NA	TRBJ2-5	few	TGTGCCATCAGCCGGACAGAAGAGACCCAGTACTTC	CAISRTEETQYF
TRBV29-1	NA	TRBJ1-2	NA	TGCAGCGCCCGGGACACCTCCTACTATGGCTACACCTTC	CSARDTSYYGYTF
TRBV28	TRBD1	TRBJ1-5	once	TGTGCCAGCACTCCCTCGGGACAGACCTCCCGGGGGCCCCAGCATTTT	CASTPSGQTSRGPQHF
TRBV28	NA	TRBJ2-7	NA	TGTGCCAGTCTGAGCTTCCCCTCCTACGAGCAGTACTTC	CASLSFPSYEQYF
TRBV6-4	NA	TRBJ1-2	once	TGTGCCAGCAGCCCTGGGGGGGCGGTTTATGGCTACACCTTC	CASSPGGAVYGYTF
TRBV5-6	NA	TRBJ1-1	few	TGTGCCAGCAGCTTATCGGGGGCTGAAGCTTTCTTT	CASSLSGAEAFF
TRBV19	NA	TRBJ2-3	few	TGTGCCAGTAGTACCGCGGATACGCAGTATTTT	CASSTADTQYF
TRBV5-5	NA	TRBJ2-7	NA	TGTGCCAGCAGCTTAGGAGGCGGGTCCTACGAGCAGTACTTC	CASSLGGGSYEQYF
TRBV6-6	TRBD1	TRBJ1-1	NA	TGTGCCAGCAGTCCTGGGGACAGGCCCACTGAAGCTTTCTTT	CASSPGDRPTEAFF
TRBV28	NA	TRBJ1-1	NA	TGTGCCAGCAGACTACCTACTGAAGCTTTCTTT	CASRLPTEAFF
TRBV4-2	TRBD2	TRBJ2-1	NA	TGTGCCAGCAGCCCGGCGGGAGGGGTGGAGCAGTTCTTC	CASSPAGGVEQFF
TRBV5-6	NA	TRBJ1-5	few	TGTGCCAGCTCTACAGGAAACAATCAGCCCCAGCATTTT	CASSTGNNQPQHF
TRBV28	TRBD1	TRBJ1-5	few	TGTGCCAGCTCCACCCCGGACAGGGCAATCAAGCCCCAGCATTTT	CASSTPDRAIKPQHF
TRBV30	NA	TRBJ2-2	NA	TGTGCCTGGAGTAGGACAAGCTTGAACACCGGGGAGCTGTTTTTT	CAWSRTSLNTGELFF